Below, one TCR beta chain is given with its context. Additional DNA sequences in this sample encode the identical CDR3. CDR3 length equals 12 residues. Trimming took off 0 bases at V and 5 bases at J, with 4 bases between the two ends. CDR1 LNHNV and CDR2 YYDKDF come from the germline V gene (reference sequence). This sample is drawn from a study of blood T cell repertoires in COVID-19. Overall study context: Researchers got acute and convalescent COVID-19 samples from the United States, Italy and Spain. PBMCs, B-cell-depleted T cells, or T cells provided the cDNA or gDNA that made up the material.

As processed by the authors: Estimated nucleated cell counts came from reference gene primer amplification. Clones were read by immunoSEQ multiplex PCR, and TCRdb kept only the in-frame ones, dropping some. V and J calls and clone size are copied from that table; D and trimming were computed from the DNA. The sample has roughly 130,000 clones, around three quarters seen once. The chain couples TRBV15 to TRBJ1-1; D uncertain. This clonotype was obtained from a man of 80 years or more with acute or convalescent COVID-19. The sequenced material came from peripheral blood. CDR3 sequence reads: CATSRDQTEAFF. The CDR3 bases are TGTGCCACCAGCAGAGATCAGACTGAAGCTTTCTTT.